Shown below are 14 T cell receptor beta chains from a single sample sequenced in a study of blood T cells in healthy people across ages. PCR was performed a second time for about 6 to 12 cycles using a sample-barcoded 5' primer and a J-beta primer mix. TCRdb reprocessed the 5' RACE reads with MiXCR, giving one entry per CDR3 protein. The data show 700,000 to 850,000 distinct CDR3 sequences, 35% to 40% seen once. Sequenced: blood. The receptors stem from a man between 18 and 29 years old in good health.

This clonotype was found a few times. The chain employs TRBV7-2 and TRBJ1-2, with 8 bases fitting TRBD1. The ends lost 5 bases at V and 8 bases at J; junction bases unmatched: 10. The length of the CDR3 is 14 residues. Germline V gene data show CDR1 as SGHTA and CDR2 as FQGNSA. Here the CDR3 reads CASSADRGMGGYTF. The CDR3, as DNA: TGTGCCAGCAGCGCCGACAGGGGAATGGGGGGCTACACCTTC.

The CDR3: CSARDGLIDTQYF. The CDR3 DNA reads TGCAGTGCTAGAGATGGGTTGATCGATACGCAGTATTTT. The chain employs TRBV20-1 and TRBJ2-3; D remains ambiguous. This CDR3 is built from 13 residues. CDR1 is DFQATT, CDR2 SNEGSKA, per germline (reference sequence). The V end was cut by 0 bases, the J end by 6 bases, with 10 bases between.

This chain uses TRBV4-3 with TRBJ2-5; the match to TRBD2 covers 9 bases. There are 17 residues in the CDR3. Trimming at V came to 0 bases and at J to 2 bases, leaving 7 bases not matched to a gene. From germline, CDR1 is LGHNA and CDR2 YSLEER. The CDR3 sequence is CASSQEFASGAQETQYF. The CDR3 coding sequence is TGCGCCAGCAGCCAAGAGTTCGCTAGCGGGGCACAAGAGACCCAGTACTTC.

CDR3 residues: CASSPPGQRIAGANVLTF. The CDR3 bases are TGTGCCAGCTCACCACCGGGACAGAGAATCGCTGGGGCCAACGTCCTGACTTTC. V and J are TRBV18 and TRBJ2-6; 7 nucleotides agree with TRBD1. The CDR3 is 18 amino acids. V lost 0 bases, J lost 2 bases, and 7 bases stayed unmatched. Looked up from germline, CDR1 is KGHSH and CDR2 is LQKENI.

The chain employs TRBV18 and TRBJ2-6; D is perhaps TRBD1 (5 bases). V lost 2 bases, J lost 0 bases, and 14 bases lay in between. Germline lookup yields CDR1 KGHSH and CDR2 LQKENI. This CDR3 is built from 18 residues. The CDR3 DNA sequence: TGTGCCAGCTCACCAGTTTCGACAGCTTCCTCTGGGGCCAACGTCCTGACTTTC. This codes for CASSPVSTASSGANVLTF.

The V call is TRBV7-3, the J call TRBJ2-7, with no clear D. CDR1 is SGHTA and CDR2 is FQGTGA in the germline V gene. The CDR3 is made up of 17 amino acids. Trimming shortened V by 0 bases and J by 7 bases, and 22 bases separated the two germline ends. The CDR3 nucleotides read TGTGCCAGCAGCTTAACGTTCGGGCGTCTGCGGAACAATGAGCAGTACTTC. It codes for CASSLTFGRLRNNEQYF.

The rearrangement links TRBV5-1 to TRBJ1-1, with TRBD1 matching over 7 bases. J was trimmed by 2 bases and V by 0 bases; bases with no gene match: 4. Germline V gene sequence: CDR1 SGHRS, CDR2 YFSETQ. This CDR3 contains 15 residues. The chain's CDR3 is CASSLDRGDNTEAFF. CDR3 nucleotide sequence: TGCGCCAGCAGCTTGGACAGGGGAGACAACACTGAAGCTTTCTTT.

This clonotype showed up just a few times. The gene calls are TRBV7-2 and TRBJ1-2, with D possibly matching TRBD1 (6 bases). Trimming shortened V by 3 bases and J by 3 bases, and 11 bases separated the two germline ends. Germline CDR1 SGHTA, CDR2 FQGNSA. This CDR3 spans 14 amino acids. The CDR3 protein is CASSFAGEHYGYTF. In DNA, the CDR3 is TGTGCCAGCAGCTTCGCAGGGGAGCACTATGGCTACACCTTC.

This clonotype was seen repeatedly, ten times or more. This chain joins TRBV6-5 and TRBJ2-7, with 8 bases matching TRBD1. Germline V gene data show CDR1 as MNHEY and CDR2 as SVGAGI. Unmatched junction bases numbered 13, after V lost 2 bases and J lost 7 bases. The CDR3 loop spans 16 amino acids. CDR3 bases: TGTGCCAGCAGTTACCCAACAGGGGGAACCCTTTGGGAGCAGTACTTC. Translating gives CASSYPTGGTLWEQYF.

This clonotype came up many times. The chain couples TRBV29-1 to TRBJ2-5; 8 bases align to TRBD2. The CDR3 totals 12 residues. V trimming: 8 bases; J trimming: 5 bases; junction bases outside the gene matches: 7. CDR1 is SQVTM and CDR2 is ANQGSEA in the germline V gene. CDR3 coding DNA: TGCAGCCTCCGGGGGGGTGGGGAGACCCAGTACTTC. Its translation is CSLRGGGETQYF.

This clonotype was seen more than once but under ten times. V is TRBV7-2 and J is TRBJ1-2; D uncertain. The CDR3 loop spans 13 amino acids. Germline V gives CDR1 SGHTA, CDR2 FQGNSA. V was pared by 5 bases and J by 2 bases, with 9 bases between. CDR3: CASSATWNYGYTF. The CDR3 nucleotides read TGTGCCAGCAGCGCAACATGGAACTATGGCTACACCTTC.

The rearrangement links TRBV7-2 to TRBJ1-5; 7 bases align to TRBD1. CDR3 length: 17 residues. V dropped 1 base and J dropped 1; count of bases not matched to a gene: 7. The germline V gene encodes CDR1 SGHTA and CDR2 FQGNSA. As DNA, the CDR3 is TGTGCCAGCAGCTTAGTTTCAGGGGGGCTGAGCAATCAGCCCCAGCATTTT. It translates to CASSLVSGGLSNQPQHF.

This chain connects TRBV27 to TRBJ1-1; possibly TRBD1 for D (6 bases). The germline V gene has CDR1 MNHEY and CDR2 SMNVEV (reference sequence). The CDR3 runs to 14 residues. Trimming pared 2 bases from V and 4 bases from J, leaving 11 bases between. CDR3 DNA sequence: TGTGCCAGCAGTTTAGGGGCAGGGGTCACTGAAGCTTTCTTT. It translates to CASSLGAGVTEAFF.

The genes are TRBV9 and TRBJ2-3; 15 positions match TRBD2. The trim removed 4 bases at V and 5 bases at J, leaving 11 bases unmatched. Per the germline V gene, CDR1 is SGDLS and CDR2 is YYNGEE. CDR3 length equals 18 residues. CDR3 nucleotides: TGTGCCAGCAGCCCTGATCAACCGGGACTAGCGGGGGGAGATACGCAGTATTTT. Translation gives CASSPDQPGLAGGDTQYF.